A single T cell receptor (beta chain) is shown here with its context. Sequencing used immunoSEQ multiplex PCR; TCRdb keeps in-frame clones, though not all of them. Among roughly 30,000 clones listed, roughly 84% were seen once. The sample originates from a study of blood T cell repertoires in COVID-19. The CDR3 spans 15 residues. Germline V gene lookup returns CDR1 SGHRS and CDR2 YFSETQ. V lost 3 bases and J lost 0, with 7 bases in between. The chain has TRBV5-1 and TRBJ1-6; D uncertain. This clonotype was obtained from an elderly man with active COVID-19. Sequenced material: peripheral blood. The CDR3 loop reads CASSSEYSYNSPLHF. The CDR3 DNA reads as TGCGCCAGCAGCTCGGAGTACTCCTATAATTCACCCCTCCACTTT.